These T cell receptor beta chains were read from a single sample in a study of metastatic and nonmetastatic thyroid tumors. MiXCR was used by TCRdb to re-call the PCR reads. The table records almost 35,000 clones, roughly 17% of them present only once. Sequencing input: blood. The receptors were sampled from a female donor with papillary thyroid cancer or a benign thyroid nodule (not recorded which). Some clones in this sample may be carry-over from other donors' samples. Each CDR3 is given with its conserved first and last residue. Each record gives: clone size, V gene, J gene, D gene, CDR3 DNA, CDR3 protein. The D gene is left open where the match is weak. Clone size, where shown, is once, few, many, or a class for clones that have expanded.

>many|TRBV20-1|TRBJ2-1|TRBD2
TGCAGTGCTCCCCGGGGGGGCCATGAGCAGTTCTTC
CSAPRGGHEQFF
>many|TRBV5-1|TRBJ2-4|-
TGCGCCAGCAGCTTTGGGGACATCGAAAACATTCAGTACTTC
CASSFGDIENIQYF
>medium-sized|TRBV10-3|TRBJ2-1|-
TGTGCCATCAGTGAGTCAGGAAACCACAATGAGCAGTTCTTC
CAISESGNHNEQFF
>many|TRBV10-3|TRBJ2-7|-
TGTGCCATCAGTGGAATAGCGGACAGCTCCTACGAGCAGTACTTC
CAISGIADSSYEQYF
>many|TRBV5-4|TRBJ1-4|-
TGTGCCAGCAGCCGGAGAGGGACAAACAATGAAAAACTGTTTTTT
CASSRRGTNNEKLFF
>many|TRBV5-1|TRBJ2-2|-
TGCGCCAGCAGCTCCGGCACCGGGGAGCTGTTTTTT
CASSSGTGELFF
>many|TRBV19|TRBJ2-1|TRBD2
TGTGCCAGTAGTAGTCCTAGCGGGGACTACAATGAGCAGTTCTTC
CASSSPSGDYNEQFF
>-|TRBV3-1|TRBJ1-2|-
TGTGCCAGCAGCCAAGCGGTGCTAGATGGCTACACCTTC
CASSQAVLDGYTF
>many|TRBV19|TRBJ2-1|TRBD2
TGTGCCAGTAGTGGACTAGCGGGGTTCAATGAGCAGTTCTTC
CASSGLAGFNEQFF
>medium-sized|TRBV6-1|TRBJ2-7|TRBD2
TGTGCCAGCAGTAAGCTAACGGGAGCGGGAGGGCAGTACGAGCAGTACTTC
CASSKLTGAGGQYEQYF
>many|TRBV6-6|TRBJ2-1|TRBD2
TGTGCCAGCAGTTCCATGACCGGACTAGCGGGAGAGGGGTGGAACAATGAGCAGTTCTTC
CASSSMTGLAGEGWNNEQFF
>many|TRBV28|TRBJ2-1|-
TGTGCCAGCAGCATCGGGGGGCCCGCCTACAATGAGCAGTTCTTC
CASSIGGPAYNEQFF
>many|TRBV28|TRBJ1-2|-
TGTGCCAGCCAGCCAGTAACTATTACTCATGGCTACACCTTC
CASQPVTITHGYTF
>many|TRBV11-1|TRBJ2-5|-
TGTGCCAGCAGCTTCATCAGGGAGACCCAGTACTTC
CASSFIRETQYF
>many|TRBV7-9|TRBJ2-1|TRBD2
TGTGCCAGCAGCCCCCGGGGACTAGCGGGACACAATGAGCAGTTCTTC
CASSPRGLAGHNEQFF
>few|TRBV20-1|TRBJ2-1|-
TGCAGTGCCCCTCGTCCGTATGAGCAGTTCTTC
CSAPRPYEQFF
>many|TRBV7-3|TRBJ2-1|TRBD2
TGTGCCAGCAGCTTAGTAGCGGGAGTCGATGGTGAGCAGTTCTTC
CASSLVAGVDGEQFF
>many|TRBV2|TRBJ1-1|TRBD1
TGTGCCAGCACCCCCCCAGGGGGCGCGTCTGAAGCTTTCTTT
CASTPPGGASEAFF
>-|TRBV6-1|TRBJ2-5|-
TGTGCCAGCAGCCCTGGTGTGATTCGGGAGACCCAGTACTTC
CASSPGVIRETQYF
>many|TRBV6-1|TRBJ2-2|-
TGTGCCAGCATCCGAGATTACACCGGGGAGCTGTTTTTT
CASIRDYTGELFF
>many|TRBV7-9|TRBJ2-2|-
TGTGCCAGCAGGGGGACAAACCCGAACACCGGGGAGCTGTTTTTT
CASRGTNPNTGELFF
>many|TRBV20-1|TRBJ1-6|-
TGCAGTGCTAAATCGGACAGAGATAATTCACCCCTCCACTTT
CSAKSDRDNSPLHF
>many|TRBV28|TRBJ2-1|TRBD1
TGTGCCAGCCGGGACAGTTATTTGACTGAGCAGTTCTTC
CASRDSYLTEQFF
>many|TRBV5-1|TRBJ1-2|-
TGCGCCAGCAGCCAGAATATGGTCTACACCTTC
CASSQNMVYTF
>few|TRBV12-3/TRBV12-4|TRBJ1-6|-
TGTGCCAGCAGCCAGACAGGCCAAAATTCACCCCTCCACTTT
CASSQTGQNSPLHF
>-|TRBV6-9|TRBJ2-7|-
TGTGCCAGCAGCTTACTCAGGGACGGTGACGAGCAGTACTTC
CASSLLRDGDEQYF
>-|TRBV20-1|TRBJ2-7|TRBD1
TGCAGTGCTAGCCCGGGACAGGGGGCGTACGAGCAGTACTTC
CSASPGQGAYEQYF
>many|TRBV10-2|TRBJ1-4|-
TGCGCCAGCAGTGCCGGGACCCTTGCCGGAAAACTGTTTTTT
CASSAGTLAGKLFF
>-|TRBV7-2|TRBJ1-2|TRBD1
TGTGCCCGCAGCTCCCGACGGGACAGCGCCTATTGCTACACCTTC
CARSSRRDSAYCYTF
>-|TRBV20-1|TRBJ2-7|-
TGCATTGCGGAGTGGGGGCGCTACGAGCAGTACTTC
CIAEWGRYEQYF
>many|TRBV5-4|TRBJ1-6|TRBD1
TGTGCCAGCAGCGGGACAGGGGGTTCACCCCTCCACTTT
CASSGTGGSPLHF
>many|TRBV11-3|TRBJ2-1|-
TGTGCCAGCAGCTTGTGGGAGGACAATGAGCAGTTCTTC
CASSLWEDNEQFF
>many|TRBV7-9|TRBJ2-2|TRBD1
TGTGCCAGCGTCACAGGGGGAACCGGGGAGCTGTTTTTT
CASVTGGTGELFF
>many|TRBV7-9|TRBJ1-4|-
TGTGCCAGCAGCTCCGAGGGGGGGCGTGAAAAACTGTTTTTT
CASSSEGGREKLFF
>many|TRBV6-1|TRBJ2-5|TRBD1
TGTGCCAGCAGTGAAGGTTCGGGACAGGGTCATGAGACCCAGTACTTC
CASSEGSGQGHETQYF
>many|TRBV28|TRBJ1-2|TRBD1
TGTGCCAGCAGTTGGGACAGTCACGGCTATGGCTACACCTTC
CASSWDSHGYGYTF
>-|TRBV20-1|TRBJ2-3|-
TGCAGTGCTATATCGGCTGGTAGAACCATCACAGATACGCAGTATTTT
CSAISAGRTITDTQYF
>many|TRBV20-1|TRBJ2-1|TRBD2
TGCAGTGCTAGGGATCTTGCGGGAGGGTACAATGAGCAGTTCTTC
CSARDLAGGYNEQFF
>-|TRBV30|TRBJ1-2|-
TGTGCCTGGAGCTTCATCGGTGTGGCCGTCACCTTC
CAWSFIGVAVTF
>many|TRBV4-2|TRBJ2-7|-
TGTGCCAGCAGCCAAGATCATGGGAGCGGGTCCTACGAGCAGTACTTC
CASSQDHGSGSYEQYF
>many|TRBV6-2/TRBV6-3|TRBJ2-3|TRBD2
TGTGCCAGCCGAGGGGAGCGGGAGGCAGATACGCAGTATTTT
CASRGEREADTQYF
>medium-sized|TRBV6-4|TRBJ2-1|TRBD2
TGTGCCAGCAGTGACTCCGGGACTAGCTCCTACAATGAGCAGTTCTTC
CASSDSGTSSYNEQFF